This entry lists 29 T cell receptor beta chains sequenced from one sample in a study of shared clonotypes between healthy human individuals. The table came from immunoSEQ multiplex PCR; TCRdb's copy has only in-frame clones and leaves some out. The sample yields 75,000 to 100,000 clones, roughly 50% seen once. Sequenced input: PBMCs. These receptors all stem from a middle-aged woman in good health. Some clones in this sample may be carry-over from other donors' samples.

This clone was observed many times. This chain joins TRBV15 and TRBJ2-7; the D gene could be TRBD1 or TRBD2 (5 bases each). Germline V gives CDR1 LNHNV, CDR2 YYDKDF (reference sequence). Trimming pared 5 bases from V and 0 bases from J, leaving 20 bases between. The CDR3 has 17 amino acids. CDR3 bases: TGTGCCACCAGCCCAGTCGAGGGACGGCCAAGCTCCTACGAGCAGTACTTC. The encoded protein is CATSPVEGRPSSYEQYF.

Regarding this clone: The germline gene is not matched at one end of the junction; a read error may be the cause. V gene TRBV7-2 combines with J gene TRBJ2-3; 9 nucleotides agree with TRBD2. Looked up from germline, CDR1 is SGHTA and CDR2 is FQGNSA. This CDR3 region has 16 residues. The CDR3, as DNA: TGTGCCTGCAGCCCCGACGGGCGGGAGGGGGTAGATACGCAGTATTTT. Its protein product is CACSPDGREGVDTQYF.

This clone has a count of ten or more. The V call is TRBV7-2, the J call TRBJ2-5, with D perhaps TRBD2 (5 bases). There are 11 residues in the CDR3. Germline loops: CDR1 SGHTA, CDR2 FQGNSA. With 4 bases removed from V and 7 bases from J, the gap between germline ends came to 7 bases. The CDR3 bases are TGTGCCAGCAGCTACGCGGGGACCCAGTACTTC. Translating it yields CASSYAGTQYF.

CDR3 sequence: CASRRQGLGNQPQHF. Here the CDR3 DNA reads TGTGCCAGCAGAAGACAGGGTCTAGGCAATCAGCCCCAGCATTTT. The rearrangement uses TRBV6-5 and TRBJ1-5; 7 positions match TRBD1. Per germline, CDR1 MNHEY and CDR2 SVGAGI. The CDR3 length is 15 residues. The ends lost 6 bases at V and 2 bases at J; junction bases unmatched: 7.

The chain employs TRBV29-1 and TRBJ2-5, with TRBD1 matching over 8 bases. After removal of 1 base from V and 9 bases from J, the junction contained 10 bases not matched to a gene. Germline V gene sequence: CDR1 SQVTM, CDR2 ANQGSEA. This CDR3 region has 14 residues. CDR3 region: CSVEGQGAEWAQYF. CDR3 nucleotide sequence: TGCAGCGTTGAAGGGCAGGGGGCGGAGTGGGCCCAGTACTTC. The full variable domain, with the rest looked up from reference TRBV29-1 and TRBJ2-5, is SAVISQKPSRDICQRGTSLTIQCQVDSQVTMMFWYRQQPGQSLTLIATANQGSEATYESGFVIDKFPISRPNLTFSTLTVSNMSPEDSSIYLCSVEGQGAEWAQYFGPGTRLLVL.

Notes on this clone: The missing conserved phenylalanine or tryptophan at the end of this CDR3 makes a read error likely. The rearrangement joins TRBV29-1 to TRBJ1-1; D remains ambiguous. The CDR3 is 13 residues long. The germline gives CDR1 SQVTM, CDR2 ANQGSEA. V was shortened by 7 bases and J by 0 bases, with 12 bases between the two germline ends. CDR3 sequence (DNA): TGCAGCGGGCAGCAGGCCATGAACACTGAAGCTTTCTTG. Its protein is CSGQQAMNTEAFL.

This rearrangement joins TRBV5-1 to TRBJ2-6; 9 nucleotides align to TRBD1. The CDR3 extends over 17 amino acids. Germline CDR1 and CDR2: SGHRS and YFSETQ. V lost 4 bases to trimming and J lost 0 bases; unmatched junction nucleotides: 5. CDR3 residues: CASSPGTGRSGANVLTF. CDR3 nucleotide sequence: TGCGCCAGCAGCCCCGGGACAGGGCGCTCTGGGGCCAACGTCCTGACTTTC.

This clone appeared many times. The V call is TRBV28, the J call TRBJ1-1; tentative D call: TRBD1 (5 bases). V was trimmed by 7 bases and J by 7 bases, leaving 16 bases between them. Germline assignment: CDR1 MDHEN and CDR2 SYDVKM. This CDR3 has 13 residues. The CDR3 DNA reads TGTGCCAGCAAGACCGGGGCCGCGAATGAAGCTTTCTTT. Amino acids: CASKTGAANEAFF.

The chain has TRBV29-1 and TRBJ2-2; D gene ambiguous. The CDR3 totals 14 residues. Germline CDR1 and CDR2: SQVTM and ANQGSEA. V was shortened by 4 bases and J by 0 bases, with 9 bases between the two germline ends. CDR3 sequence (DNA): TGCAGCGTTGGTAACAACGCGAACACCGGGGAGCTGTTTTTT. This encodes CSVGNNANTGELFF.

The J gene is TRBJ2-7, the V gene TRBV27; D not resolved. The CDR3 sequence is 14 residues long. The ends were cut back, 8 bases at V and 1 base at J, with 15 bases in the middle. Germline V CDR1 and CDR2: MNHEY, SMNVEV (reference sequence). CDR3: CASLLGYLSYEQYF. CDR3 sequence (DNA): TGTGCCAGCCTGCTTGGGTACCTATCCTACGAGCAGTACTTC.

This rearrangement joins TRBV29-1 to TRBJ2-7; 8 bases fit TRBD2. The V and J ends lost 6 bases and 3 bases, in that order; junction bases with no gene match: 7. The CDR3 extends over 13 amino acids. Germline CDR1 and CDR2: SQVTM and ANQGSEA. The CDR3 spells CSVAGTRNYEQYF. CDR3 DNA: TGCAGCGTAGCCGGGACTAGGAACTACGAGCAGTACTTC.

This clone has a handful of counts. The chain combines TRBV2 with TRBJ1-2; 9 positions match TRBD1. Trimming at V came to 6 bases and at J to 8 bases, leaving 10 bases not matched to a gene. This CDR3 has 14 residues. Germline V CDR1 and CDR2: SNHLY, FYNNEI. The CDR3 nucleotides read TGTGCCAGCAGCGGGGGGACAGGGTTGGAGGGCTACACCTTC. Protein: CASSGGTGLEGYTF.

The chain carries TRBV6-5 and TRBJ2-5, with D maybe TRBD1 (6 bases). The DNA end lines up better with TRBJ2-7; the J call may be wrong. The CDR3 extends over 15 amino acids. The germline CDR1 and CDR2 sequences are MNHEY and SVGAGI. CDR3 residues: CASSYSETGAYEQYF. CDR3 bases: TGTGCCAGCAGTTACTCTGAGACAGGAGCCTACGAGCAGTACTTC.

The gene calls are TRBV18 and TRBJ2-1; D unresolved. Germline V CDR1 and CDR2: KGHSH, LQKENI. This CDR3 spans 13 amino acids. V lost 0 bases and J lost 8, with 8 bases in between. The CDR3 sequence: CASSPPGSDEQFF. In DNA form, the CDR3 reads TGTGCCAGCTCACCACCGGGCTCCGATGAGCAGTTCTTC.

The gene calls are TRBV2 and TRBJ2-7; either TRBD1 or TRBD2 may supply D (5 bases each). Deletions cut 4 bases from V and 6 bases from J, with 13 bases between. The CDR3 length is 13 residues. Germline V gene data show CDR1 as SNHLY and CDR2 as FYNNEI. The CDR3 DNA is TGTGCCAGCAGTGCCCAGGGTGAGGGCGAGCAGTACTTC. Amino acid sequence: CASSAQGEGEQYF.

Worth noting for this clone: A far larger clone is one base from this, pointing to a likely read error. Within the sample, other DNA sequences also encode this same CDR3. The rearrangement uses TRBV5-1 and TRBJ2-1, with a possible D match to TRBD2 (5 bases). Germline values: CDR1 SGHRS, CDR2 YFSETQ. The CDR3 covers 13 residues. Trimming cost V 4 bases and J 7 bases, with 12 bases left between them. CDR3 in amino acids: CASSLWTGNEQFF. CDR3 sequence (DNA): TGCGCCAGCAGCCTGTGGACTGGGAATGAGCAGTTCTTC.

This clone was seen many times. The V gene is TRBV9, the J gene TRBJ2-1; D call uncertain. Trimming took 2 bases from V and 5 from J, leaving 14 bases between them. CDR3 length equals 15 residues. The germline V gene encodes CDR1 SGDLS and CDR2 YYNGEE. CDR3 sequence (DNA): TGTGCCAGCAGCGTGAGTGGGTGGATTGACAATGAGCAGTTCTTC. It is translated as CASSVSGWIDNEQFF.

This sequence joins TRBV18 and TRBJ1-6, with TRBD1 matching over 7 bases. CDR3 length: 16 amino acids. V lost 8 bases and J lost 3; bases outside the gene matches: 10. Germline CDR1 and CDR2: KGHSH and LQKENI. CDR3 DNA sequence: TGTGCCAGCCAAACCGGGACAGCGAACTATAATTCACCCCTCCACTTT. The encoded protein is CASQTGTANYNSPLHF.

This clone showed up many times. Here the CDR3 DNA reads TGTGCCAGCTATACTACAGGGGGCGCGGAAGCTTTCTTT. It codes for CASYTTGGAEAFF. The gene calls are TRBV28 and TRBJ1-1; 9 bases agree with TRBD1. From germline, CDR1 is MDHEN and CDR2 SYDVKM. The length of the CDR3 is 13 residues. Trimming cost V 8 bases and J 8 bases; bases outside gene matches: 9.

The genes are TRBV28 and TRBJ2-6; weak D call: TRBD1 (6 bases). CDR3 length: 16 residues. The germline V and J ends were trimmed by 5 bases and 1 base, with 12 bases remaining between them. Germline CDR1 MDHEN, CDR2 SYDVKM. In nucleotides, the CDR3 is TGTGCCAGCAGTGCGCCTACAGGGTCTGGGGCCAACGTCCTGACTTTC. Translating it yields CASSAPTGSGANVLTF.

Only one count was recorded for this clone. This could be a read error, since a much larger clone is one nucleotide away. V is TRBV6-9 and J is TRBJ2-1; TRBD2 agrees at 11 bases. The CDR3 extends over 15 amino acids. Germline V CDR1 and CDR2: MNHGY, SVAAGI. The CDR3 DNA follows: TGTGTCAGCAGTTATTCGACTAGCGGGGACAATGAGCAGTTCTTC. Protein sequence: CVSSYSTSGDNEQFF.

Regarding this clone: A far larger clone is only one base removed, so a read error is likely. The chain couples TRBV29-1 to TRBJ1-1; a weak D match, TRBD1 (6 bases). CDR1 SQVTM and CDR2 ANQGSEA come from the germline V gene. This CDR3 has 13 amino acids. The CDR3 bases are TGCAACGCTTACCGGGACAAGGATGCTGAAGCTTTCTTT. Protein sequence: CNAYRDKDAEAFF.

About this clone: At the DNA level, this CDR3 is encoded by other sequences in the same sample as well. The rearrangement joins TRBV5-1 to TRBJ2-5; 13 nucleotides line up with TRBD2. The J call may be wrong; the DNA end is better matched by TRBJ2-7. Germline lookup yields CDR1 SGHRS and CDR2 YFSETQ. This CDR3 is 16 amino acids long. The CDR3 DNA is TGCGCCAGCAGCCCCGGACTAGCGGGGGTGGCCTACGAGCAGTACTTC. This encodes CASSPGLAGVAYEQYF.

The rearrangement links TRBV7-2 to TRBJ1-1; D possibly corresponds to TRBD1 (5 bases). V was shortened by 5 bases and J by 6 bases, with 16 bases between the two germline ends. The CDR3 totals 14 residues. CDR1 and CDR2 from the germline V gene are SGHTA and FQGNSA. The CDR3 DNA reads TGTGCCAGCAGCCTCCTGGGGGGGTTCGCTGAAGCTTTCTTT. The encoded protein is CASSLLGGFAEAFF.

The chain uses TRBV5-3 and TRBJ1-5; D unclear. TRBV5-3 is an ORF for which the function is uncertain. V was cut by 8 bases and J by 2 bases, with 17 bases left in between. The CDR3 extends over 15 amino acids. CDR3: CASSQEFWGNQPQHF. Here the CDR3 DNA reads TGTGCCAGCAGCCAAGAGTTTTGGGGCAATCAGCCCCAGCATTTT.

The chain has TRBV7-3 and TRBJ1-6, with D possibly being TRBD1 (6 bases). The length of the CDR3 is 15 residues. The V gene's germline CDR1 is SGHTA and CDR2 FQGTGA. The V and J ends lost 2 bases and 10 bases respectively, with 15 bases between them. Here the CDR3 DNA reads TGTGCCAGCAGCTTATCGGGGGCGGGAGAGTCACCCCTCCACTTT. This codes for CASSLSGAGESPLHF. Based on the CDR3 plus reference TRBV7-3 and TRBJ1-6, the full variable domain is GAGVSQTPSNKVTEKGKYVELRCDPISGHTALYWYRQSLGQGPEFLIYFQGTGAADDSGLPNDRFFAVRPEGSVSTLKIQRTERGDSAVYLCASSLSGAGESPLHFGNGTRLTVT.

The chain couples TRBV6-4 to TRBJ2-1; 13 bases are a match to TRBD2. In germline, CDR1 is MRHNA, CDR2 SNTAGT. The CDR3 length is 16 residues. Trimming at V came to 5 bases and at J to 0 bases, leaving 1 base not matched to a gene. The CDR3 nucleotides are TGTGCCAGCAGTTGGACTAGCGGGAGCTCCTACAATGAGCAGTTCTTC. Residues: CASSWTSGSSYNEQFF.

This chain uses TRBV7-2 with TRBJ2-7, with 11 bases lining up with TRBD2. Germline assignment: CDR1 SGHTA and CDR2 FQGNSA. V shed 2 bases and J 4 bases; nucleotides not matched to a gene: 4. This CDR3 spans 15 amino acids. The DNA for the CDR3 is TGTGCCAGCAGCTTACCCACTAGCGGGAGATACGAGCAGTACTTC. Residues: CASSLPTSGRYEQYF.

This clone was picked up many times. The rearrangement joins TRBV6-1 to TRBJ2-7, with TRBD1 identical over 9 bases. CDR3 length: 13 amino acids. J was trimmed by 5 bases and V by 8 bases; bases with no gene match: 7. CDR1 and CDR2 (germline): MNHNS, SASEGT. The DNA for the CDR3 is TGTGCCAGCTCCTGGACAGGGGTCGACGAGCAGTACTTC. Protein: CASSWTGVDEQYF.